This TCR beta chain was retrieved from a study of cytomegalovirus exposure and HLA in healthy donors. Regarding the study as a whole: Some public TCRs appeared in many individuals, while most sequences were rare. Cytomegalovirus association was listed for 164 TCR beta chains.

Data came from immunoSEQ multiplex PCR; TCRdb stores just in-frame clones and leaves some out. Of around 120,000 clones listed, over 85% are singletons. With respect to this clone: Its matching antigen is unknown.

Germline CDR1 is MNHEY and CDR2 is SVGAGI. Trimming at V came to 5 bases and at J to 0 bases, leaving 7 bases not matched to a gene. The CDR3 runs to 15 residues. The TCR sequence derives from a woman under 30 in good health and CMV-seronegative. The sample taken for sequencing was PBMCs. The genes are TRBV6-5 and TRBJ2-7, with 7 bases identical to TRBD1. CDR3 DNA: TGTGCCAGCAGTCTTGACAGGGTCCTCTCCTACGAGCAGTACTTC. Protein product: CASSLDRVLSYEQYF.